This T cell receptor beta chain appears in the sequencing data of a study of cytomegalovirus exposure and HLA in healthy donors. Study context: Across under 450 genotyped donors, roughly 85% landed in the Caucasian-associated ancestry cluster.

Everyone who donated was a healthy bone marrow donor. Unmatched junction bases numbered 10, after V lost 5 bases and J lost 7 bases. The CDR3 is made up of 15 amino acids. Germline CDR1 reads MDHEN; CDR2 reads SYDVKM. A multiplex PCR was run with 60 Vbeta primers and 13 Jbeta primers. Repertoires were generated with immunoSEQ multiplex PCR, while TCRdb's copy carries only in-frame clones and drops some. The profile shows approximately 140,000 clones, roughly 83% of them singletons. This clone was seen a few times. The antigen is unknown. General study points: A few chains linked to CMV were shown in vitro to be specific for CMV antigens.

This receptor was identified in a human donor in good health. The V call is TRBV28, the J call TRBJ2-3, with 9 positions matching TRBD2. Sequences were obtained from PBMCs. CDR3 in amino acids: CASSPAAGGPNTQYF. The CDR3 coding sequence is TGTGCCAGCAGTCCCGCCGCGGGAGGGCCCAATACGCAGTATTTT.